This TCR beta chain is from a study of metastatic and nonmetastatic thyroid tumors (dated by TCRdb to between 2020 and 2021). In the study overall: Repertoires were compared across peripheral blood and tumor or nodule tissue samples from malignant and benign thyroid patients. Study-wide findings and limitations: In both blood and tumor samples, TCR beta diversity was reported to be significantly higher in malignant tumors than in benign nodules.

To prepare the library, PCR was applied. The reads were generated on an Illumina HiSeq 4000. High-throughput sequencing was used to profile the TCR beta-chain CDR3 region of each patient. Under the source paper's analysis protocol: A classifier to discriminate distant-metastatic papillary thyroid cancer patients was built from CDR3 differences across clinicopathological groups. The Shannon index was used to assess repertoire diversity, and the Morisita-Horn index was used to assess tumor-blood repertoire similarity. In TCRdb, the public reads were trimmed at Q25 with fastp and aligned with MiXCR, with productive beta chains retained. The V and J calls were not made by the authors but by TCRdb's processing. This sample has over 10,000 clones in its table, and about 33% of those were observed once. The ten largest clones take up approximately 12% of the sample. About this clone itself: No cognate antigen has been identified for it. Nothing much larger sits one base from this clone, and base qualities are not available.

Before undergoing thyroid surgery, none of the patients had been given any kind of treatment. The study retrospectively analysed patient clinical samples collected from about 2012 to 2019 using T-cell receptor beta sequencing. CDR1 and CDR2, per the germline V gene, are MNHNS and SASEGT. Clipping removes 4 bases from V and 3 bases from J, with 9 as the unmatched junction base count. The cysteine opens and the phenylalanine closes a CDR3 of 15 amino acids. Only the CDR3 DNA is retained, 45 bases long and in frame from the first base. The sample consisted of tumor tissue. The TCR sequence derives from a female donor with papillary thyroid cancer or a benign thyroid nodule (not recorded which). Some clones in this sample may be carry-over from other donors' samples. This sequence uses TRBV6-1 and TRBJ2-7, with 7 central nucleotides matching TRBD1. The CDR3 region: CASSALTGRDYEQYF. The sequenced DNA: TGTGCCAGCAGTGCTCTGACAGGGCGTGACTACGAGCAGTACTTC.